These T cell receptor beta chains were read from a single sample in a study of T cells in Graves' hyperthyroidism and ophthalmopathy. MiXCR, run by TCRdb on the multiplex PCR reads, gives a single entry per CDR3 protein. The sample lists roughly 710,000 distinct CDR3 sequences, around a third occurring once. Sample: blood. The origin of the receptors is a woman aged 40 to 49 with Graves' hyperthyroidism. CDR3s include the opening cysteine and the closing phenylalanine or tryptophan. A D gene is named only where the DNA matches it firmly. Size is stated for part of the rows, as once, few or many counts, or as a class when the clone is expanded.

TRBD1 | few | 14 | TRBJ2-7 | TRBV7-2 | TGTGCCAGCAGTCCGCAGGACAGGGGGTACGAGCAGTACTTC | CASSPQDRGYEQYF
. | few | 18 | TRBJ1-3 | TRBV7-9 | TGTGCCAGCAGCTTAATGCACGGGGCTGGCTCCTCTGGAAACACCATATATTTT | CASSLMHGAGSSGNTIYF
TRBD2 | . | 16 | TRBJ2-2 | TRBV11-2 | TGTGCCAGCAGCCTAGCGGTTAAGTCGAACACCGGGGAGCTGTTTTTT | CASSLAVKSNTGELFF
TRBD1 | many | 14 | TRBJ1-5 | TRBV7-2 | TGTGCCAGCAGCCAGGGGGGACAGGGTCCGCCCCAGCATTTT | CASSQGGQGPPQHF
TRBD1 | . | 19 | TRBJ2-7 | TRBV4-3 | TGCGCCAGCAGCCAAGAGGGGGTGTTGGGGACAGGGGTGGTCTCCGAGCAGTACTTC | CASSQEGVLGTGVVSEQYF
TRBD1 | many | 16 | TRBJ1-5 | TRBV19 | TGTGCCAGTAGTATGACAGGGGGTTATAGCAATCAGCCCCAGCATTTT | CASSMTGGYSNQPQHF
. | few | 15 | TRBJ1-2 | TRBV7-2 | TGTGCCAGCAGTAACATACAGGGCCCACTGGTTGGCTACACCTTC | CASSNIQGPLVGYTF
. | . | 17 | TRBJ1-6 | TRBV6-5 | TGTGCCAGCAGTTTCTGGGTCGGAGGGGGAAATAATTCACCCCTCCACTTT | CASSFWVGGGNNSPLHF
. | many | 15 | TRBJ2-7 | TRBV7-2 | TGTGCCAGCAGCTTAGCCCACGGATCCTCCTACGAGCAGTACTTC | CASSLAHGSSYEQYF
TRBD1 | . | 14 | TRBJ1-3 | TRBV7-9 | TGTGCCAGCAGCTTAACAGGGGAAAGAAACACCATATATTTT | CASSLTGERNTIYF
. | . | 11 | TRBJ2-2 | TRBV19 | TGTGCCAGTAGGCCGGCCGGGGAGCTGTTTTTT | CASRPAGELFF
TRBD1 | . | 15 | TRBJ1-6 | TRBV9 | TGTGCCAGCAGCCCCCCGGACAGGGAGAATTCACCCCTCCACTTT | CASSPPDRENSPLHF